The entry below describes one TCR beta chain. V gave up 6 bases and J gave up 0 bases, with 6 bases separating them. The CDR3 has 13 amino acids. Germline V gene lookup returns CDR1 MDHEN and CDR2 SYDVKM. These data are taken from a study of sequential checkpoint blockade in melanoma. At the level of the study: Maintenance nivolumab came after either treatment sequence.

Treatment of the sample: randomized to nivolumab then ipilimumab (arm A) or the reverse (arm B). Clones were read by immunoSEQ multiplex PCR, and TCRdb kept only the in-frame ones, dropping some. Of 34,000 or so clones in the sample, approximately 86% are singletons; the top ten hold 18%. The source of this sequence is a human donor with melanoma. The input for sequencing was CD8+ T cells sorted from blood (inferred from file names), taken from a patient given nivolumab and ipilimumab in sequence. J is TRBJ2-1 and V is TRBV28; D is unclear. The CDR3: CASSRSSYNEQFF. CDR3 DNA: TGTGCCAGCAGCCGTAGCTCCTACAATGAGCAGTTCTTC.